These 3 T cell receptor beta chains originate from one sample sequenced in a study of cytomegalovirus exposure and HLA in healthy donors. PCR primers comprised 60 Vbeta and 13 Jbeta primers. Sequencing was performed with immunoSEQ multiplex PCR; in TCRdb, only in-frame clones are kept and a portion is missing. This table holds roughly 130,000 clones, roughly four fifths found once. Material: PBMCs. All receptors derive from a male donor in good health and CMV-seropositive.

The chain joins TRBV6-4 to TRBJ2-3; 10 bases map to TRBD2. Germline CDR1 is MRHNA and CDR2 is SNTAGT. V shed 2 bases and J 2 bases; nucleotides not matched to a gene: 1. This CDR3 comprises 15 residues. The CDR3 loop reads CASSDGTSDTDTQYF. The CDR3, as DNA: TGTGCCAGCAGTGACGGGACTAGCGACACAGATACGCAGTATTTT.

The rearrangement uses TRBV27 and TRBJ2-5, with D possibly being TRBD2 (5 bases). V lost 4 bases and J 2 bases, leaving 11 bases between the germline ends. The CDR3 loop spans 14 amino acids. Germline values: CDR1 MNHEY, CDR2 SMNVEV (reference sequence). The DNA of the CDR3 is TGTGCCAGCAGTTCTCTGGGCGGGCAAGAGACCCAGTACTTC. Residues: CASSSLGGQETQYF.

This chain links TRBV27 with TRBJ2-5; tentatively, D is TRBD1 (6 bases). V lost 5 bases to trimming and J lost 11 bases, with 27 bases between them. This CDR3 contains 16 residues. Germline CDR1 is MNHEY and CDR2 is SMNVEV (reference sequence). The CDR3: CASSRVPGQRTEQQYF. CDR3 nucleotide sequence: TGTGCCAGCAGTCGAGTCCCCGGACAGAGGACTGAGCAGCAGTACTTC.